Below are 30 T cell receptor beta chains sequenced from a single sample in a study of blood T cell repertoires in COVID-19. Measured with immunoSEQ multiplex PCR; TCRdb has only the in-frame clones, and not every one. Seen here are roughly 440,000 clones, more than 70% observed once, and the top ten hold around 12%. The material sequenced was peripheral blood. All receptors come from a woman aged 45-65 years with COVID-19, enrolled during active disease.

The CDR3 reads CASSIAGTGRNTIYF. For the CDR3, the DNA is TGTGCCAGTAGTATAGCCGGGACAGGAAGAAACACCATATATTTT. J is TRBJ1-3 and V is TRBV19; the match to TRBD1 covers 8 bases. The CDR3 is 15 amino acids. Unmatched junction bases numbered 4, after V lost 1 base and J lost 5 bases. Germline values: CDR1 LNHDA, CDR2 SQIVND (reference sequence).

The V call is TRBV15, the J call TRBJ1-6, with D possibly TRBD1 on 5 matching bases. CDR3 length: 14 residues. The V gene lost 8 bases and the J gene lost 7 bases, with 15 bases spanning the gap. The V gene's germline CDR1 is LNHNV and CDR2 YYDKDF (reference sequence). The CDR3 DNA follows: TGTGCCACCGAAGCCCTCCGGGGGAATTCACCCCTCCACTTT. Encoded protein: CATEALRGNSPLHF.

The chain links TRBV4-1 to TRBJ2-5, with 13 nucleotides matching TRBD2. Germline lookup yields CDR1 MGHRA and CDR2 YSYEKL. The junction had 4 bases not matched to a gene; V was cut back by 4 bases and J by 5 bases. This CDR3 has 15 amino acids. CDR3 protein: CASSPTSGGGETQYF. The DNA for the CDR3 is TGCGCCAGCAGCCCTACTAGCGGGGGGGGTGAGACCCAGTACTTC.

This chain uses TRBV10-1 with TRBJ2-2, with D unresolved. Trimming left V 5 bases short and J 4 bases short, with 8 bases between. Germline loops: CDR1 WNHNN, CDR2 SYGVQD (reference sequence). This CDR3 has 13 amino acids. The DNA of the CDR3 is TGCGCCAGCAGTACCGGGTTCACCGGGGAGCTGTTTTTT. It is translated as CASSTGFTGELFF.

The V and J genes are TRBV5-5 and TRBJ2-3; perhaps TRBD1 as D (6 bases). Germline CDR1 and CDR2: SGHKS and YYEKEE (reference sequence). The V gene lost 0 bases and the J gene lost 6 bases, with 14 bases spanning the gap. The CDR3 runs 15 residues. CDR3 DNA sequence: TGTGCCAGCAGCTTGGCCGGACAGAGGGGGGATACGCAGTATTTT. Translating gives CASSLAGQRGDTQYF.

This chain's CDR3 is CSASQDRAFF. In nucleotides, the CDR3 is TGCAGTGCTAGTCAGGACAGAGCTTTCTTT. The chain uses TRBV20-1 and TRBJ1-1; D perhaps matches TRBD1 (6 bases). Trimming took off 3 bases at V and 10 bases at J, with 9 bases between the two ends. Germline V lookup: CDR1 DFQATT, CDR2 SNEGSKA (reference sequence). The CDR3 has 10 amino acids.

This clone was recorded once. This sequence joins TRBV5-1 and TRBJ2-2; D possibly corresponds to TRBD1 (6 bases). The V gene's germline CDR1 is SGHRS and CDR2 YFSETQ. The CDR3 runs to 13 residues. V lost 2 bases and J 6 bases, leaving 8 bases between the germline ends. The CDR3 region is CASSLTGSGELFF. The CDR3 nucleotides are TGCGCCAGCAGCTTAACAGGGTCCGGGGAGCTGTTTTTT. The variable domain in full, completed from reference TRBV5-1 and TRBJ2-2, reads KAGVTQTPRYLIKTRGQQVTLSCSPISGHRSVSWYQQTPGQGLQFLFEYFSETQRNKGNFPGRFSGRQFSNSRSEMNVSTLELGDSALYLCASSLTGSGELFFGEGSRLTVL.

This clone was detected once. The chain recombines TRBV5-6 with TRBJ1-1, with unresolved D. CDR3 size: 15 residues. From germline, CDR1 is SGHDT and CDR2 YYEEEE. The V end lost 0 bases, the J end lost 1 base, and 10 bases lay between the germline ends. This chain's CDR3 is CASSLATTQNTEAFF. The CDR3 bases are TGTGCCAGCAGCTTGGCCACGACACAGAACACTGAAGCTTTCTTT.

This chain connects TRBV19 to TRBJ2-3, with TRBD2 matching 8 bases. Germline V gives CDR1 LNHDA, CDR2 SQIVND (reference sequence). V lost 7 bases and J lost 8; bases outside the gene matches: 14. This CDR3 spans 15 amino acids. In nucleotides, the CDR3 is TGTGCCAGTACCGCAGACAACGGGGGGGCGGGTACGCAGTATTTT. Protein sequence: CASTADNGGAGTQYF.

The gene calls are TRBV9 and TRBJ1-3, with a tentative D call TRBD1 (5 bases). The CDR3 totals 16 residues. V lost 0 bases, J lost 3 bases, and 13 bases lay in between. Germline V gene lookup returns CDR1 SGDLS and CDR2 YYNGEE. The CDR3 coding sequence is TGTGCCAGCAGCGTAGAGGCCAGGGCAGTTGGAAACACCATATATTTT. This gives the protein CASSVEARAVGNTIYF.

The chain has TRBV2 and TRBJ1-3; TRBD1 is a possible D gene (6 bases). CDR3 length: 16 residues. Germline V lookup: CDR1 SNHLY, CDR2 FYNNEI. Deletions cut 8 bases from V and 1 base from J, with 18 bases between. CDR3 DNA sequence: TGTGCCAGCCACCCTGAAGACAGGTATTCTGGAAACACCATATATTTT. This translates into CASHPEDRYSGNTIYF.

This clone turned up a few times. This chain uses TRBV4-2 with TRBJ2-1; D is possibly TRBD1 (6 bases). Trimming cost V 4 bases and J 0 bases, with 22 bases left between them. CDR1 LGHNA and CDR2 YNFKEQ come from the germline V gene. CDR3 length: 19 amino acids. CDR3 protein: CASSPRARGILLSYNEQFF. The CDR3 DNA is TGTGCCAGCAGCCCGAGGGCTAGGGGGATCCTACTCTCCTACAATGAGCAGTTCTTC.

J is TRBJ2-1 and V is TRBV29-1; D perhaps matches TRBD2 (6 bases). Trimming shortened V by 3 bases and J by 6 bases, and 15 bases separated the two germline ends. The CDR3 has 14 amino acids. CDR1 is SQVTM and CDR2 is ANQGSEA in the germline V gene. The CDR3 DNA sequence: TGCAGCGTTGACGGGGGACTTTCGGGCAATGAGCAGTTCTTC. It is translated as CSVDGGLSGNEQFF.

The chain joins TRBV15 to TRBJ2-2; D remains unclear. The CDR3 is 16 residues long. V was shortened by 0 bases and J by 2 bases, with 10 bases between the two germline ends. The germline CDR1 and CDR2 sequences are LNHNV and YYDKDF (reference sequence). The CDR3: CATSRDNSLNTGELFF. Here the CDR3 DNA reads TGTGCCACCAGCAGAGATAACAGCCTTAACACCGGGGAGCTGTTTTTT.

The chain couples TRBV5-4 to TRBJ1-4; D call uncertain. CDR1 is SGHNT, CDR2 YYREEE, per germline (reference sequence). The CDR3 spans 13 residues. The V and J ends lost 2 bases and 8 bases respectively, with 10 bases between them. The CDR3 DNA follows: TGTGCCAGCAGCTTTAGGCCTAGGGAAAAACTGTTTTTT. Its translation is CASSFRPREKLFF.

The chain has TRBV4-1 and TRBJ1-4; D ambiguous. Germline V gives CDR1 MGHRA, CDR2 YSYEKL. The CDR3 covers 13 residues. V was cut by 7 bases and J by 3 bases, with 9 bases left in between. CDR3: CASKRVANEKLFF. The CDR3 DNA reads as TGCGCCAGCAAGAGGGTAGCTAATGAAAAACTGTTTTTT.

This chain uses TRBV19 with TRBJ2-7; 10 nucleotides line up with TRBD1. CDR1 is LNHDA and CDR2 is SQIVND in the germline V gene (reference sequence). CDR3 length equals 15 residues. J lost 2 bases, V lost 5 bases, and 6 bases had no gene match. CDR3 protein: CASSSTGTGAYEQYF. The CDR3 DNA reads TGTGCCAGTAGTTCTACCGGGACAGGGGCCTACGAGCAGTACTTC.

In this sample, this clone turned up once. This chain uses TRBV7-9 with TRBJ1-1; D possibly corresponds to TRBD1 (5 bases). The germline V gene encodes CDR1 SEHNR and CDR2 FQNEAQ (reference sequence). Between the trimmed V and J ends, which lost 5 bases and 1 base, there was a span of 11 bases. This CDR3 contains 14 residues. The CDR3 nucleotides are TGTGCCAGCAGCACCCTGGGGGGGAACACTGAAGCTTTCTTT. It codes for CASSTLGGNTEAFF.

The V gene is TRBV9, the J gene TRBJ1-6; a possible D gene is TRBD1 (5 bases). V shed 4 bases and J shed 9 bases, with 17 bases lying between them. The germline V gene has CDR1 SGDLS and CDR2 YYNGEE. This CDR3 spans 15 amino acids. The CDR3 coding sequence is TGTGCCAGCAGCCCCGTCGGGGGGACTGGTTCACCCCTCCACTTT. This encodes CASSPVGGTGSPLHF.

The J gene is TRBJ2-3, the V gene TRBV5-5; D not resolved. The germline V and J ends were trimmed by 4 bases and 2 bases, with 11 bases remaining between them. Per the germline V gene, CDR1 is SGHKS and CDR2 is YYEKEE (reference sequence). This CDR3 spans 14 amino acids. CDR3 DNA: TGTGCCAGCAGCCCAGGATTATCCACAGATACGCAGTATTTT. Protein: CASSPGLSTDTQYF.

This CDR3 reads CASSVGTVTNYGYTF. The CDR3 DNA reads as TGTGCCAGCAGCGTAGGCACAGTCACTAACTATGGCTACACCTTC. V gene TRBV9 combines with J gene TRBJ1-2; unclear D gene. The germline V gene has CDR1 SGDLS and CDR2 YYNGEE. This CDR3 contains 15 residues. The V end lost 0 bases, the J end lost 0 bases, and 9 bases lay between the germline ends.

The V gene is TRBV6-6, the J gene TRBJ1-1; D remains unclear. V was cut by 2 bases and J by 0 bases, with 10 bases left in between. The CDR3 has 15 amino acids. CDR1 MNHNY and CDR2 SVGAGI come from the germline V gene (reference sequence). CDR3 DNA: TGTGCCAGCAGTTACCCGCGGCGCATGAACACTGAAGCTTTCTTT. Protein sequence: CASSYPRRMNTEAFF.

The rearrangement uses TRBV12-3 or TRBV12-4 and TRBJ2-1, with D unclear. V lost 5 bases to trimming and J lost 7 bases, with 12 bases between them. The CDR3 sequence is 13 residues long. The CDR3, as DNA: TGTGCCAGCAGTCCCCTGCCGACTAATGAGCAGTTCTTC. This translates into CASSPLPTNEQFF.

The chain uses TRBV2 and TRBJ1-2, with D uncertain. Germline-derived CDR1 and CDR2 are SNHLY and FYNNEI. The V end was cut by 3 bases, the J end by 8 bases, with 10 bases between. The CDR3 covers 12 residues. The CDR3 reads CASSDRRGGYTF. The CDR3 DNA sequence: TGTGCCAGCAGTGACCGGCGGGGAGGCTACACCTTC.

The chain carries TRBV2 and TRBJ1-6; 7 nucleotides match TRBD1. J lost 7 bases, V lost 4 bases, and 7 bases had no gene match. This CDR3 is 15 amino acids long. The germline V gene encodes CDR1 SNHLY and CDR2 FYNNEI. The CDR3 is CASSVQQGRNSPLHF. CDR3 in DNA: TGTGCCAGCAGTGTGCAACAGGGGAGGAATTCACCCCTCCACTTT.

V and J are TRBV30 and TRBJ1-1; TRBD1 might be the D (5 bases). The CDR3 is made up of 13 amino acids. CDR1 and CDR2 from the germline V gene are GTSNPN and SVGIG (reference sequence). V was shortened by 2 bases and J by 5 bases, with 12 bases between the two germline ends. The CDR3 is CAWSFGGGTEAFF. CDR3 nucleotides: TGTGCCTGGAGTTTCGGGGGGGGGACTGAAGCTTTCTTT.

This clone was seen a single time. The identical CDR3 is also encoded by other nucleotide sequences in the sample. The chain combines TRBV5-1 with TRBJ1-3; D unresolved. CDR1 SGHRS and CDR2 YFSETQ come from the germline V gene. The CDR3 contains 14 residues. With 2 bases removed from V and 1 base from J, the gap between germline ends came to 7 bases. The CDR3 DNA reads TGCGCCAGCAGCTTAGGAGGATCTGGAAACACCATATATTTT. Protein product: CASSLGGSGNTIYF.

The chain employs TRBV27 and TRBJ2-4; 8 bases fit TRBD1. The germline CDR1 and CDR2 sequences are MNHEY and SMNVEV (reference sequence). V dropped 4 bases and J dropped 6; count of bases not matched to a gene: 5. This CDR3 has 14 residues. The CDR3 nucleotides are TGTGCCAGCAGTTCAGGGGGCGGAATAAACATTCAGTACTTC. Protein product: CASSSGGGINIQYF.

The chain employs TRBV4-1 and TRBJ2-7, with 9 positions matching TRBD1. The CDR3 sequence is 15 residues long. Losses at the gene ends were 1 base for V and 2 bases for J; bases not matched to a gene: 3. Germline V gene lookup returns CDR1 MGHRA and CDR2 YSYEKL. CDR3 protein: CASSQARTGAYEQYF. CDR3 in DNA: TGCGCCAGCAGCCAAGCTAGGACAGGGGCCTACGAGCAGTACTTC.

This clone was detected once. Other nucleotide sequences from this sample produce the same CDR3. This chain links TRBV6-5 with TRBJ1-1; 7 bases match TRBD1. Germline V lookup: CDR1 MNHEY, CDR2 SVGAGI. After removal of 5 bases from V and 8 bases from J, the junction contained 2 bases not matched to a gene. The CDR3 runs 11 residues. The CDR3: CASSRDREAFF. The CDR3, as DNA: TGTGCCAGCAGTCGGGACAGAGAAGCTTTCTTT.